Shown below are 5 T cell receptor beta chains from a single sample sequenced in a study of identical twins. TCRdb fed the 5' RACE reads into MiXCR, producing one record per CDR3 protein. Of around 550,000 distinct CDR3 sequences in the sample, 13% to 15% were seen once. The data were also submitted as part of a second study, on yellow fever vaccine responses in identical twins.

Sequencing input: CD4+ T cells sorted from blood. These receptors were collected from a woman aged 18-29 years in good health.

There are a few counts of this clonotype. The chain combines TRBV12-3 or TRBV12-4 with TRBJ2-2, with D perhaps assigned TRBD1 or TRBD2 (6 bases each). The CDR3 consists of 19 residues. V lost 2 bases to trimming and J lost 4 bases, with 23 bases between them. The CDR3 nucleotides read TGTGCCAGCAGTTTATTTCCTCGGGGGCTGGAGAGGGTCACCGGGGAGCTGTTTTTT. The encoded protein is CASSLFPRGLERVTGELFF.

The rearrangement joins TRBV29-1 to TRBJ1-2; D unresolved. Deletions cut 2 bases from V and 0 bases from J, with 4 bases between. Germline-derived CDR1 and CDR2 are SQVTM and ANQGSEA. The CDR3 runs 12 residues. This chain's CDR3 is CSVETPNYGYTF. The CDR3, as DNA: TGCAGCGTTGAAACGCCTAACTATGGCTACACCTTC.

The chain couples TRBV5-1 to TRBJ1-2; TRBD1 is a possible D gene (5 bases). V shed 1 base and J shed 0 bases, with 22 bases lying between them. CDR3 size: 19 residues. From germline, CDR1 is SGHRS and CDR2 YFSETQ. CDR3: CASSLWGGPGSGANYGYTF. DNA of the CDR3: TGCGCCAGCAGCTTGTGGGGGGGACCAGGGAGCGGTGCTAACTATGGCTACACCTTC.

The chain links TRBV6-5 to TRBJ2-1; D is ambiguous. The CDR3 covers 15 residues. CDR1 is MNHEY and CDR2 is SVGAGI in the germline V gene. V was trimmed by 2 bases and J by 9 bases, leaving 17 bases between them. The CDR3 DNA sequence: TGTGCCAGCAGTTACGTGGGTACGGTGGTAGGTGAGCAGTTCTTC. This sequence encodes CASSYVGTVVGEQFF.

J is TRBJ1-2 and V is TRBV7-9, with a possible D match to TRBD1 (6 bases). CDR3 length: 14 residues. The germline CDR1 and CDR2 sequences are SEHNR and FQNEAQ (reference sequence). Trimming removed 1 base at V and 3 bases at J, with 9 bases between. The CDR3 loop reads CASSLENRDYGYTF. The CDR3 region has the DNA TGTGCCAGCAGCTTAGAAAACAGGGACTATGGCTACACCTTC.